These 22 T cell receptor beta chains were all obtained from the same sample, sequenced in a study of neurological immune-mediated disorders. TCRdb re-analysed the 5' RACE reads in MiXCR, keeping a single row per CDR3 protein. The sample has about 66,000 distinct CDR3 sequences; 4.5% are singletons. The sample taken for sequencing was PBMCs. These TCRs come from a man younger than 45 with multiple sclerosis.

This clonotype was counted at least ten times. The genes are TRBV5-1 and TRBJ2-3, with 16 bases fitting TRBD2. The CDR3 has 19 amino acids. Germline V gene data show CDR1 as SGHRS and CDR2 as YFSETQ. The trim removed 2 bases at V and 5 bases at J, leaving 11 bases unmatched. The CDR3 nucleotides read TGCGCCAGCAGCTTCCGAGGGACTAGCGGGGGGGCAGGCAGAGATACGCAGTATTTT. Encoded protein: CASSFRGTSGGAGRDTQYF.

This clonotype was found many times. V gene TRBV12-5 combines with J gene TRBJ2-7, with D unresolved. Trimming removed 9 bases at V and 4 bases at J, with 19 bases between. The CDR3 has 14 amino acids. Germline values: CDR1 LGHNT, CDR2 FRNRAP. CDR3 coding DNA: TGTGCTAGACTCATACATTACCCTTCATACGAGCAGTACGTC. Translation: CARLIHYPSYEQYV.

This clonotype occurred many times. V is TRBV5-1 and J is TRBJ2-7; D possibly corresponds to TRBD2 (6 bases). Trimming took off 1 base at V and 0 bases at J, with 8 bases between the two ends. Germline V gene sequence: CDR1 SGHRS, CDR2 YFSETQ. The CDR3 loop spans 14 amino acids. The CDR3 sequence: CASSLYGGSYEQYV. The CDR3 coding sequence is TGCGCCAGCAGCTTGTACGGGGGCTCCTACGAGCAGTACGTC.

The chain recombines TRBV20-1 with TRBJ2-3, with a weak D call TRBD1 (5 bases). V lost 0 bases, J lost 1 base, and 8 bases lay in between. The germline CDR1 and CDR2 sequences are DFQATT and SNEGSKA (reference sequence). There are 14 residues in the CDR3. In nucleotides, the CDR3 is TGCAGTGCTAGAGATCCCAGGGGCACAGATACGCAGTATTTT. Encoded protein: CSARDPRGTDTQYF.

This clonotype was seen at least ten times. The V call is TRBV7-6, the J call TRBJ1-6; 7 bases agree with TRBD1. CDR1 and CDR2 from the germline V gene are SGHVS and FNYEAQ. The CDR3 totals 13 residues. The J segment lost 9 bases and the V segment lost 1 base, leaving 0 bases of the junction unmatched. The CDR3: CASSLDRGSPLHF. The CDR3 region has the DNA TGTGCCAGCAGCTTAGACAGGGGTTCACCCCTCCACTTT.

This clonotype occurred many times. The J gene is TRBJ2-7, the V gene TRBV5-5, with D tentatively TRBD2 (5 bases). Trimming stripped 4 bases from V and 3 bases from J, with 11 bases between. Per germline, CDR1 SGHKS and CDR2 YYEKEE (reference sequence). The CDR3 consists of 13 residues. The CDR3: CASSRSGNYEQYF. Here the CDR3 DNA reads TGTGCCAGCAGCCGGTCGGGGAACTACGAGCAGTACTTC. Using reference TRBV5-5 and TRBJ2-7 for the parts outside the CDR3, the full variable domain is DAGVTQSPTHLIKTRGQQVTLRCSPISGHKSVSWYQQVLGQGPQFIFQYYEKEERGRGNFPDRFSARQFPNYSSELNVNALLLGDSALYLCASSRSGNYEQYFGPGTRLTVT.

In this sample, this clonotype turned up many times. V usage is TRBV4-1 and J usage is TRBJ2-3, with 8 bases lining up with TRBD1. CDR1 is MGHRA and CDR2 is YSYEKL in the germline V gene. J lost 0 bases, V lost 5 bases, and 4 bases had no gene match. This CDR3 contains 15 residues. CDR3 sequence (DNA): TGCGCCAGCAGCATCCGGACAGGGAGCACAGATACGCAGTATTTT. Its protein is CASSIRTGSTDTQYF.

This clonotype was seen many times. CDR3 protein: CASSLPTASTDTQYF. The CDR3 DNA sequence: TGTGCCAGCAGCTTACCAACAGCAAGCACAGATACGCAGTATTTT. The J gene is TRBJ2-3, the V gene TRBV7-8; D call uncertain. Trimming shortened V by 2 bases and J by 0 bases, and 9 bases separated the two germline ends. Looked up from germline, CDR1 is SGHVS and CDR2 is FQNEAQ. The CDR3 is 15 amino acids.

The V and J genes are TRBV12-3 or TRBV12-4 and TRBJ1-1; D call uncertain. The CDR3 loop spans 13 amino acids. Trimming took off 1 base at V and 5 bases at J, with 8 bases between the two ends. CDR3: CASSLGPGTEAFF. The CDR3 DNA sequence: TGTGCCAGCAGTTTAGGTCCGGGGACTGAAGCTTTCTTT.

This clonotype was recorded many times. This chain joins TRBV7-2 and TRBJ1-5, with 8 nucleotides matching TRBD1. CDR3 length equals 17 residues. V lost 5 bases to trimming and J lost 3 bases; unmatched junction nucleotides: 12. Germline CDR1 and CDR2: SGHTA and FQGNSA. The CDR3 loop reads CASSPYMDREVNQPQHF. The CDR3, as DNA: TGTGCCAGCAGCCCGTACATGGACAGGGAGGTCAATCAGCCCCAGCATTTT.

This clonotype was observed many times. The chain couples TRBV24-1 to TRBJ2-2, with 11 bases lining up with TRBD1. Per the germline V gene, CDR1 is KGHDR and CDR2 is SFDVKD. With 2 bases clipped from V and 3 bases from J, the junction kept 1 base outside the gene matches. The CDR3 has 16 residues. Here the CDR3 reads CATSDWTGGYTGELFF. CDR3 bases: TGTGCCACCAGTGATTGGACAGGGGGCTACACCGGGGAGCTGTTTTTT.

This chain links TRBV6-1 with TRBJ1-2; D possibly corresponds to TRBD1 (5 bases). Germline-derived CDR1 and CDR2 are MNHNS and SASEGT. Trimming took 3 bases from V and 6 from J, leaving 11 bases between them. CDR3 size: 13 residues. CDR3 in amino acids: CASSDRVGDGYTF. CDR3 DNA: TGTGCCAGCAGTGACAGGGTTGGGGATGGCTACACCTTC.

V and J are TRBV7-2 and TRBJ1-1; D is ambiguous. V was trimmed by 1 base and J by 0 bases, leaving 3 bases between them. Germline loops: CDR1 SGHTA, CDR2 FQGNSA. The CDR3 is 13 residues long. The CDR3 DNA reads as TGTGCCAGCAGCTTAGTCTTGAACACTGAAGCTTTCTTT. This sequence encodes CASSLVLNTEAFF. The whole variable domain, remainder taken from reference TRBV7-2 and TRBJ1-1, is GAGVSQSPSNKVTEKGKDVELRCDPISGHTALYWYRQSLGQGLEFLIYFQGNSAPDKSGLPSDRFSAERTGGSVSTLTIQRTQQEDSAVYLCASSLVLNTEAFFGQGTRLTVV.

The gene calls are TRBV20-1 and TRBJ2-1; D call uncertain. The CDR3 loop spans 14 amino acids. V was cut by 3 bases and J by 3 bases, with 12 bases left in between. In germline, CDR1 is DFQATT, CDR2 SNEGSKA (reference sequence). Here the CDR3 reads CSASVRKGYNEQFF. For the CDR3, the DNA is TGCAGTGCTAGCGTCCGAAAGGGCTACAATGAGCAGTTCTTC.

In its sample, this clonotype was seen many times. V is TRBV4-1 and J is TRBJ2-5; D not resolved. There are 14 residues in the CDR3. Germline CDR1 reads MGHRA; CDR2 reads YSYEKL. V shed 3 bases and J shed 5 bases, with 13 bases lying between them. The CDR3 sequence: CASSQLQVLETQYF. The CDR3 nucleotides are TGCGCCAGCAGCCAGCTTCAGGTTTTGGAGACCCAGTACTTC.

This clonotype appeared many times. This chain joins TRBV6-4 and TRBJ2-2; no clear D. The CDR3 spans 14 residues. The V end was cut by 4 bases, the J end by 4 bases, with 10 bases between. Germline values: CDR1 MRHNA, CDR2 SNTAGT. CDR3 protein: CASSGTAITGELFF. CDR3 DNA sequence: TGTGCCAGCAGTGGTACGGCCATCACCGGGGAGCTGTTTTTT.

A word on this clonotype: A much larger clonotype is one base distant, so this may be a read error. V and J are TRBV4-1 and TRBJ1-1, with D unclear. Trimming removed 1 base at V and 4 bases at J, with 7 bases between. The CDR3 has 13 amino acids. Germline loops: CDR1 MGHRA, CDR2 YSYEKL. The CDR3 sequence is CASSQVMGTEAFF. CDR3 coding DNA: TGCGCCAGCAGCCAAGTGATGGGCACTGAAGCTTTCTTT.

This clonotype has ten or more counts. The genes are TRBV29-1 and TRBJ1-1; D is uncertain. The CDR3 spans 12 residues. The V and J ends lost 5 bases and 6 bases respectively, with 13 bases between them. The germline V gene encodes CDR1 SQVTM and CDR2 ANQGSEA. The DNA for the CDR3 is TGCAGCGTTATCGGGGTATCGGCTGAAGCTTTCTTT. Amino acid sequence: CSVIGVSAEAFF.

On this clonotype: One junction end disagrees with the germline gene, perhaps due to a read error. The chain joins TRBV6-6 to TRBJ2-1; D is ambiguous. This CDR3 spans 13 amino acids. CDR1 and CDR2 from the germline V gene are MNHNY and SVGAGI (reference sequence). In DNA, the CDR3 is TGTACCAGCAGTTACTCGGGCGTCAATGAGCAGTTCTTC. Translating gives CTSSYSGVNEQFF.

In DNA form, the CDR3 reads TGTGCCAGCAGCCTGACGGAGAGGGAGCTGTTTTTT. It specifies CASSLTERELFF. The chain links TRBV3-1 to TRBJ2-2; D unresolved. Germline assignment: CDR1 LGHDT and CDR2 YNNKEL (reference sequence). This CDR3 comprises 12 residues. Trimming stripped 4 bases from V and 9 bases from J, with 9 bases between.

The chain couples TRBV5-5 to TRBJ2-7, with D unclear. The germline V gene has CDR1 SGHKS and CDR2 YYEKEE (reference sequence). V dropped 1 base and J dropped 3 bases, with 5 bases sitting between them. There are 12 residues in the CDR3. The CDR3 DNA follows: TGTGCCAGCAGCTTGAAGGACTACGAGCAGTACTTC. Protein sequence: CASSLKDYEQYF.

This clonotype was counted many times. V usage is TRBV10-3 and J usage is TRBJ1-2, with D unresolved. Trimming took 6 bases from V and 4 from J, leaving 15 bases between them. Germline V lookup: CDR1 ENHRY, CDR2 SYGVKD. The CDR3 loop spans 14 amino acids. CDR3: CAIRPGGGSYGYTF. CDR3 DNA: TGTGCCATCAGGCCCGGCGGCGGTTCCTATGGCTACACCTTC.